This T cell receptor (beta chain) was recovered during a study of shared clonotypes between healthy human individuals. On the study more broadly: Three plates were used per donor for CD4 naive, three for CD4 memory, two for CD8 naive and one for CD8 memory.

Germline V lookup: CDR1 MDHEN, CDR2 SYDVKM. V lost 2 bases to trimming and J lost 5 bases, with 7 bases between them. This CDR3 is 13 amino acids long. CD45RO-negative, CCR7-positively selected cells formed the naive CD8 fraction, excluding terminally differentiated effector memory CD45RA+ cells. Replicate PCRs for sorted subsets used around 190 ng DNA; this equaled 30,000 to 35,000 T cell genomes. Produced via immunoSEQ multiplex PCR; TCRdb's table is partial and in-frame only. Among more than 2 million clones listed, about 95% were seen once. The chain is built from TRBV28 and TRBJ2-1; D is undetermined. The receptor was derived from a man aged 18 to 29 in good health. The sequencing input was naive CD8+ T cells sorted from blood. For the CDR3, the DNA is TGTGCCAGCAGTTTAAACTATAACAATGAGCAGTTCTTC. It codes for CASSLNYNNEQFF.